This T cell receptor (beta chain) originates from a study of cytomegalovirus exposure and HLA in healthy donors. The study's findings and limits: Reported performance of the classifier showed diagnosis of cytomegalovirus status with high specificity and sensitivity. First-cohort TCR clusters tended to co-occur in the roughly 130 validation repertoires, a later analysis found. The study labeled approximately 150 TCR beta chains cytomegalovirus-associated.

Trimming cost V 4 bases and J 3 bases; bases outside gene matches: 4. The CDR3 contains 14 residues. Per germline, CDR1 SGHNT and CDR2 YYREEE (reference sequence). The donors were members of the validation cohort comprising over a hundred subjects, separate from the roughly 640-subject first cohort. Data came from immunoSEQ multiplex PCR; TCRdb stores just in-frame clones and leaves some out. The table includes about 120,000 clones, 80% to 90% detected once. Notes on this clone: Antigen specificity is unknown.

This chain links TRBV5-4 with TRBJ2-7; 10 nucleotides agree with TRBD2. Material for sequencing was PBMCs. This receptor was identified in a woman aged 18-35 years in good health and CMV-seronegative. The DNA of the CDR3 is TGTGCCAGCAGCCTCTTAGCGGGAGGCTACGAGCAGTACTTC. It yields the protein CASSLLAGGYEQYF.